These T cell receptor beta chains were read from a single sample in a study of CD8+ T cells in alopecia areata. The table came from immunoSEQ multiplex PCR; TCRdb's copy has only in-frame clones and leaves some out. The data contain 100,000 to 140,000 clones, roughly 84% of them singletons. Here the sequenced sample was CD8+ T cells sorted from blood, taken at week 24, from a patient treated with tofacitinib. These receptors originate from a human donor with alopecia areata. Both conserved end residues are part of each CDR3. D genes are given only for firm matches. Rows may omit the clone size; those that give it use once, few, many or a size class.

clone size: NA
D gene: TRBD1
J gene: TRBJ2-3
V gene: TRBV9
CDR3 protein: CASSGDREPTDTQYF
CDR3 DNA: TGTGCCAGCAGCGGTGACAGGGAACCCACAGATACGCAGTATTTT

clone size: once
D gene: TRBD2
J gene: TRBJ2-3
V gene: TRBV4-3
CDR3 protein: CASSQDAGGSFGDTQYF
CDR3 DNA: TGCGCCAGCAGCCAAGATGCGGGGGGATCTTTCGGAGATACGCAGTATTTT

clone size: once
D gene: NA
J gene: TRBJ2-7
V gene: TRBV7-8
CDR3 protein: CASSLVASIPYEQYF
CDR3 DNA: TGTGCCAGCAGCTTAGTGGCTAGCATCCCCTACGAGCAGTACTTC

clone size: NA
D gene: NA
J gene: TRBJ1-1
V gene: TRBV5-1
CDR3 protein: CASSLEASGSTEAFF
CDR3 DNA: TGCGCCAGCAGCTTGGAGGCTTCAGGGAGCACTGAAGCTTTCTTT

clone size: NA
D gene: NA
J gene: TRBJ1-4
V gene: TRBV29-1
CDR3 protein: CSVVQEGEKLFF
CDR3 DNA: TGCAGCGTTGTACAGGAGGGGGAAAAACTGTTTTTT

clone size: once
D gene: NA
J gene: TRBJ2-3
V gene: TRBV9
CDR3 protein: CASSVATTDTQYF
CDR3 DNA: TGTGCCAGCAGCGTAGCGACCACAGATACGCAGTATTTT

clone size: once
D gene: TRBD2
J gene: TRBJ2-1
V gene: TRBV19
CDR3 protein: CASSMRLAGGRNEQFF
CDR3 DNA: TGTGCCAGTAGTATGCGCCTAGCGGGGGGGAGGAATGAGCAGTTCTTC

clone size: NA
D gene: TRBD1
J gene: TRBJ1-4
V gene: TRBV5-1
CDR3 protein: CASSLRGQGSTTNEKLFF
CDR3 DNA: TGCGCCAGCAGCTTGAGGGGACAGGGTTCCACAACTAATGAAAAACTGTTTTTT

clone size: once
D gene: NA
J gene: TRBJ2-5
V gene: TRBV5-1
CDR3 protein: CASSREQGVREQYF
CDR3 DNA: TGCGCCAGCAGCCGCGAACAGGGCGTAAGGGAGCAGTACTTC

clone size: NA
D gene: NA
J gene: TRBJ1-2
V gene: TRBV7-8
CDR3 protein: CASSFGSGTTYGYTF
CDR3 DNA: TGTGCCAGCAGCTTTGGCTCCGGGACAACCTATGGCTACACCTTC

clone size: NA
D gene: NA
J gene: TRBJ1-2
V gene: TRBV29-1
CDR3 protein: CSVELDIGYTF
CDR3 DNA: TGCAGCGTTGAACTAGATATCGGCTACACCTTC

clone size: NA
D gene: TRBD1
J gene: TRBJ2-1
V gene: TRBV19
CDR3 protein: CASSPGGDYNEQFF
CDR3 DNA: TGTGCCAGTAGCCCAGGGGGAGATTACAATGAGCAGTTCTTC

clone size: NA
D gene: TRBD2
J gene: TRBJ2-3
V gene: TRBV14
CDR3 protein: CASSLDSGGQADTQYF
CDR3 DNA: TGTGCCAGCAGCCTAGATAGCGGGGGCCAGGCGGATACGCAGTATTTT

clone size: NA
D gene: TRBD1
J gene: TRBJ2-3
V gene: TRBV27
CDR3 protein: CASSTRTGTDTQYF
CDR3 DNA: TGTGCCAGCAGTACTCGGACAGGTACAGATACGCAGTATTTT

clone size: NA
D gene: TRBD2
J gene: TRBJ2-7
V gene: TRBV11-2
CDR3 protein: CASSLVPGGNYEQYF
CDR3 DNA: TGTGCCAGCAGCTTAGTTCCCGGGGGGAACTACGAGCAGTACTTC

clone size: NA
D gene: TRBD2
J gene: TRBJ2-5
V gene: TRBV11-2
CDR3 protein: CASSLAQGLAAQETQYF
CDR3 DNA: TGTGCCAGCAGCTTAGCTCAAGGACTAGCGGCCCAAGAGACCCAGTACTTC

clone size: NA
D gene: TRBD2
J gene: TRBJ2-3
V gene: TRBV7-2
CDR3 protein: CASSLWAGGLDTQYF
CDR3 DNA: TGTGCCAGCAGCTTATGGGCGGGGGGGCTTGATACGCAGTATTTT

clone size: NA
D gene: TRBD2
J gene: TRBJ2-7
V gene: TRBV4-1
CDR3 protein: CASSRGTSGSYEQYF
CDR3 DNA: TGCGCCAGCAGCCGAGGGACTAGCGGATCCTACGAGCAGTACTTC

clone size: NA
D gene: TRBD2
J gene: TRBJ2-5
V gene: TRBV6-6
CDR3 protein: CASSYAGEGETQYF
CDR3 DNA: TGTGCCAGCAGTTATGCGGGGGAGGGAGAGACCCAGTACTTC

clone size: NA
D gene: NA
J gene: TRBJ2-1
V gene: TRBV5-4
CDR3 protein: CASSFGRRGDEQFF
CDR3 DNA: TGTGCCAGCAGCTTCGGAAGGCGGGGTGATGAGCAGTTCTTC

clone size: once
D gene: TRBD2
J gene: TRBJ2-7
V gene: TRBV9
CDR3 protein: CASSAGDAIAGTSYEQYF
CDR3 DNA: TGTGCCAGCAGTGCCGGAGACGCGATAGCGGGGACGAGCTACGAGCAGTACTTC

clone size: few
D gene: NA
J gene: TRBJ1-1
V gene: TRBV5-6
CDR3 protein: CASSSRGGIGNTEAFF
CDR3 DNA: TGTGCCAGCAGCTCCCGTGGGGGGATAGGGAACACTGAAGCTTTCTTT

clone size: once
D gene: NA
J gene: TRBJ2-7
V gene: TRBV29-1
CDR3 protein: CSVEGLAEEQYF
CDR3 DNA: TGCAGCGTTGAAGGGCTAGCCGAAGAGCAGTACTTC

clone size: NA
D gene: NA
J gene: TRBJ1-5
V gene: TRBV9
CDR3 protein: CASSASQVPQPQHF
CDR3 DNA: TGTGCCAGCAGCGCCTCTCAAGTCCCTCAGCCCCAGCATTTT

clone size: NA
D gene: NA
J gene: TRBJ2-4
V gene: TRBV10-3
CDR3 protein: CAIGADLAKNIQYF
CDR3 DNA: TGTGCCATCGGGGCGGATCTAGCCAAAAACATTCAGTACTTC

clone size: NA
D gene: NA
J gene: TRBJ2-2
V gene: TRBV7-6
CDR3 protein: CASSLEFAGGELFF
CDR3 DNA: TGTGCCAGCAGCTTAGAATTTGCCGGCGGGGAGCTGTTTTTT

clone size: NA
D gene: NA
J gene: TRBJ1-5
V gene: TRBV23-1
CDR3 protein: CASSERWDVPYDGDQPQHF
CDR3 DNA: TGCGCCAGCAGCGAAAGGTGGGACGTTCCTTACGATGGAGATCAGCCCCAGCATTTT

clone size: once
D gene: NA
J gene: TRBJ2-5
V gene: TRBV29-1
CDR3 protein: CSVEGGVVGHTAETQYF
CDR3 DNA: TGCAGCGTTGAAGGGGGGGTGGTTGGACATACGGCGGAGACCCAGTACTTC

clone size: NA
D gene: TRBD2
J gene: TRBJ2-3
V gene: TRBV12-5
CDR3 protein: CASGFGLAGVTDTQYF
CDR3 DNA: TGTGCTAGTGGTTTTGGACTAGCGGGGGTCACAGATACGCAGTATTTT

clone size: NA
D gene: TRBD1
J gene: TRBJ2-7
V gene: TRBV25-1
CDR3 protein: CAGSGGRGHYEQYF
CDR3 DNA: TGTGCCGGCAGTGGGGGCAGGGGGCACTACGAGCAGTACTTC

clone size: NA
D gene: TRBD2
J gene: TRBJ2-1
V gene: TRBV29-1
CDR3 protein: CSVAGGALSYNEQFF
CDR3 DNA: TGCAGCGTAGCCGGGGGGGCCCTTTCCTACAATGAGCAGTTCTTC

clone size: NA
D gene: NA
J gene: TRBJ2-1
V gene: TRBV19
CDR3 protein: CASSIGSYNEQFF
CDR3 DNA: TGTGCCAGTAGTATTGGGTCCTACAATGAGCAGTTCTTC

clone size: NA
D gene: NA
J gene: TRBJ2-7
V gene: TRBV6-5
CDR3 protein: CASSYGGWTYEQYF
CDR3 DNA: TGTGCCAGCAGTTACGGGGGGTGGACCTACGAGCAGTACTTC

clone size: few
D gene: TRBD1
J gene: TRBJ2-1
V gene: TRBV29-1
CDR3 protein: CSVHGQGAAGEQFF
CDR3 DNA: TGCAGCGTTCACGGACAGGGGGCGGCAGGTGAGCAGTTCTTC

clone size: NA
D gene: TRBD1
J gene: TRBJ2-4
V gene: TRBV29-1
CDR3 protein: CSVEGGQRSKNIQYF
CDR3 DNA: TGCAGCGTTGAAGGGGGACAGCGATCCAAAAACATTCAGTACTTC

clone size: NA
D gene: TRBD1
J gene: TRBJ2-7
V gene: TRBV18
CDR3 protein: CASSRTGGPTYEQYF
CDR3 DNA: TGTGCCAGCTCACGGACAGGGGGCCCAACCTACGAGCAGTACTTC

clone size: NA
D gene: NA
J gene: TRBJ2-3
V gene: TRBV29-1
CDR3 protein: CSVEDGQGTDTQYF
CDR3 DNA: TGCAGCGTTGAAGATGGGCAGGGCACAGATACGCAGTATTTT

clone size: NA
D gene: TRBD1
J gene: TRBJ2-3
V gene: TRBV4-1
CDR3 protein: CASSQEWDSFTDTQYF
CDR3 DNA: TGCGCCAGCAGCCAAGAGTGGGACAGTTTCACAGATACGCAGTATTTT

clone size: NA
D gene: TRBD2
J gene: TRBJ2-7
V gene: TRBV2
CDR3 protein: CASSPGLAGGQPYEQYF
CDR3 DNA: TGTGCCAGCAGTCCAGGACTAGCGGGGGGCCAACCCTACGAGCAGTACTTC

clone size: NA
D gene: NA
J gene: TRBJ2-7
V gene: TRBV7-9
CDR3 protein: CASSLGYYEQYF
CDR3 DNA: TGTGCCAGCAGCCTAGGCTACTACGAGCAGTACTTC

clone size: once
D gene: NA
J gene: TRBJ2-2
V gene: TRBV5-1
CDR3 protein: CASSLEGTYTGELFF
CDR3 DNA: TGCGCCAGCAGCTTGGAAGGGACATACACCGGGGAGCTGTTTTTT

clone size: once
D gene: TRBD1
J gene: TRBJ2-7
V gene: TRBV29-1
CDR3 protein: CSVPGQGANGRSYEQYF
CDR3 DNA: TGCAGCGTTCCGGGACAGGGGGCAAATGGACGGTCCTACGAGCAGTACTTC

clone size: NA
D gene: TRBD2
J gene: TRBJ2-1
V gene: TRBV19
CDR3 protein: CASSSGLANYNEQFF
CDR3 DNA: TGTGCCAGTAGTTCCGGACTAGCGAACTACAATGAGCAGTTCTTC

clone size: NA
D gene: TRBD1
J gene: TRBJ2-1
V gene: TRBV5-1
CDR3 protein: CASSLRGPGYNEQFF
CDR3 DNA: TGCGCCAGCTCCCTCAGGGGGCCTGGTTACAATGAGCAGTTCTTC

clone size: NA
D gene: NA
J gene: TRBJ2-3
V gene: TRBV7-3
CDR3 protein: CASSDRAGAATDTQYF
CDR3 DNA: TGTGCCAGCAGTGACCGGGCGGGGGCCGCCACAGATACGCAGTATTTT